The 18 T cell receptor beta chains reported below all come from one sample, sequenced in a study of blood T cell repertoires in COVID-19. This table comes from immunoSEQ multiplex PCR, and its TCRdb copy is limited to in-frame clones, with some not included. The sample contains more than 25,000 clones, roughly 90% of which appear only once. Sequencing input: peripheral blood. These receptors were taken from a woman aged 40 to 50 with active or convalescent COVID-19.

The gene calls are TRBV9 and TRBJ1-6; TRBD1 matches at 9 bases. The CDR3 has 17 amino acids. Germline trimming cut 3 bases from V and 5 bases from J; bases unmatched to any gene: 9. CDR1 is SGDLS, CDR2 YYNGEE, per germline. This chain's CDR3 is CASSETGGPPDNSPLHF. In DNA form, the CDR3 reads TGTGCCAGCAGCGAGACAGGGGGTCCACCAGATAATTCACCCCTCCACTTT. Drawing the rest from reference TRBV9 and TRBJ1-6, the complete variable domain is DSGVTQTPKHLITATGQRVTLRCSPRSGDLSVYWYQQSLDQGLQFLIQYYNGEERAKGNILERFSAQQFPDLHSELNLSSLELGDSALYFCASSETGGPPDNSPLHFGNGTRLTVT.

The chain links TRBV25-1 to TRBJ1-1, with 9 bases fitting TRBD1. Germline lookup yields CDR1 MGHDK and CDR2 SYGVNS. CDR3 length equals 15 residues. J gave up 1 base and V 4 bases, and 4 bases lay outside the gene matches. This CDR3 is CASSVQGARNTEAFF. The DNA of the CDR3 is TGTGCCAGCAGTGTACAGGGGGCGCGGAACACTGAAGCTTTCTTT.

V is TRBV19 and J is TRBJ1-4, with 8 bases that match TRBD1. V trimming: 7 bases; J trimming: 8 bases; junction bases outside the gene matches: 9. The CDR3 is 14 residues long. CDR1 and CDR2 (germline): LNHDA, SQIVND (reference sequence). DNA for the CDR3: TGTGCCAGTATTGACAGGGGTGGAGACGAAAAACTGTTTTTT. Its translation is CASIDRGGDEKLFF.

J is TRBJ2-3 and V is TRBV5-1, with 7 bases aligning to TRBD1. Germline CDR1 and CDR2: SGHRS and YFSETQ. J was trimmed by 0 bases and V by 5 bases; bases with no gene match: 9. The CDR3 extends over 16 amino acids. CDR3 amino acids: CASRPMGQSSTDTQYF. The CDR3 DNA sequence: TGCGCCAGCAGACCCATGGGACAGTCAAGCACAGATACGCAGTATTTT.

This chain joins TRBV10-2 and TRBJ2-5; TRBD1 agrees at 9 bases. The CDR3 runs 14 residues. Germline values: CDR1 WSHSY, CDR2 SAAADI. Unmatched junction bases numbered 8, after V lost 7 bases and J lost 5 bases. The CDR3 sequence is CASKDRGARETQYF. For the CDR3, the DNA is TGCGCCAGCAAGGACAGGGGCGCCCGGGAGACCCAGTACTTC.

This clone was detected only once. Here the CDR3 DNA reads TGTGCCAGTCCACAGACGGCCAACAATCAGCCCCAGCATTTT. Encoded protein: CASPQTANNQPQHF. The chain couples TRBV5-6 to TRBJ1-5; D is unresolved. Germline loops: CDR1 SGHDT, CDR2 YYEEEE. V lost 8 bases and J 3 bases, leaving 15 bases between the germline ends. The CDR3 extends over 14 amino acids.

This clone came up a few times. V gene TRBV29-1 combines with J gene TRBJ2-5, with TRBD2 identical over 8 bases. The V gene end was trimmed by 5 bases and the J gene end by 5 bases; junction bases not matched to a gene: 10. The CDR3 is 14 amino acids. CDR1 and CDR2 from the germline V gene are SQVTM and ANQGSEA. In DNA, the CDR3 is TGCAGCGTTACACCCCCGGGACTAGAGGAGACCCAGTACTTC. Translating it yields CSVTPPGLEETQYF.

This rearrangement joins TRBV10-3 to TRBJ2-3; TRBD2 matches at 12 bases. The CDR3 spans 16 residues. Per the germline V gene, CDR1 is ENHRY and CDR2 is SYGVKD. J lost 3 bases, V lost 5 bases, and 6 bases had no gene match. CDR3: CAISSPTSGGTDTQYF. The CDR3 DNA is TGTGCCATCAGTTCGCCGACTAGCGGGGGTACAGATACGCAGTATTTT.

V gene TRBV11-3 combines with J gene TRBJ2-3; 7 bases are shared with TRBD2. Germline-derived CDR1 and CDR2 are SGHNT and YENEEA. The CDR3 is 14 amino acids. V trimming: 5 bases; J trimming: 5 bases; junction bases outside the gene matches: 7. This CDR3 is CASSLGAGIDTQYF. As DNA, the CDR3 is TGTGCCAGCAGCCTAGGAGCGGGAATAGATACGCAGTATTTT.

The rearrangement joins TRBV14 to TRBJ2-3; D gene unclear. This CDR3 has 15 amino acids. Trimming pared 4 bases from V and 2 bases from J, leaving 13 bases between. Germline-derived CDR1 and CDR2 are SGHDN and FVKESK. CDR3: CASSRSMTNTDTQYF. The CDR3 bases are TGTGCCAGCAGCCGCTCAATGACAAACACAGATACGCAGTATTTT.

The chain uses TRBV28 and TRBJ2-2, with TRBD2 matching over 10 bases. V trimming: 6 bases; J trimming: 8 bases; junction bases outside the gene matches: 6. Germline V gene sequence: CDR1 MDHEN, CDR2 SYDVKM. The CDR3 is 14 residues long. CDR3 sequence reads: CASSLLAGAGELFF. Here the CDR3 DNA reads TGTGCCAGCAGCCTTCTAGCGGGAGCTGGGGAGCTGTTTTTT.

V is TRBV5-6 and J is TRBJ2-2; the match to TRBD1 covers 9 bases. The ends lost 4 bases at V and 8 bases at J; junction bases unmatched: 12. Germline V gene sequence: CDR1 SGHDT, CDR2 YYEEEE. This CDR3 has 16 residues. CDR3 amino acids: CASSPPWGQGMGELFF. CDR3 DNA: TGTGCCAGCAGCCCCCCCTGGGGACAGGGTATGGGGGAGCTGTTTTTT.

The chain carries TRBV19 and TRBJ1-5; D gene uncertain. CDR3 size: 12 residues. Deletions cut 8 bases from V and 0 bases from J, with 5 bases between. In germline, CDR1 is LNHDA, CDR2 SQIVND (reference sequence). In DNA form, the CDR3 reads TGTGCCAGTTGTTATAGCAATCAGCCCCAGCATTTT. This sequence encodes CASCYSNQPQHF.

The CDR3 DNA sequence: TGTGCCAGTAGTATAGCCCCCAGGGATAGGGACACTGAAGCTTTCTTT. Translated: CASSIAPRDRDTEAFF. This chain uses TRBV19 with TRBJ1-1; the D gene is possibly TRBD1 (5 bases). This CDR3 contains 16 residues. V lost 1 base, J lost 3 bases, and 15 bases lay in between. Germline CDR1 reads LNHDA; CDR2 reads SQIVND (reference sequence).

The rearrangement uses TRBV6-5 and TRBJ1-1, with 7 bases aligning to TRBD1. Per germline, CDR1 MNHEY and CDR2 SVGAGI. There are 14 residues in the CDR3. The J segment lost 0 bases and the V segment lost 4 bases, leaving 2 bases of the junction unmatched. In DNA, the CDR3 is TGTGCCAGCAGTTTGGACAGGTTGAACACTGAAGCTTTCTTT. It codes for CASSLDRLNTEAFF.

The chain is built from TRBV25-1 and TRBJ1-5; the match to TRBD1 covers 7 bases. Germline V CDR1 and CDR2: MGHDK, SYGVNS. The CDR3 is made up of 15 amino acids. The ends lost 2 bases at V and 5 bases at J; junction bases unmatched: 6. CDR3 bases: TGTGCCAGCAGTGAAGTAGGAACAGGGGATCAGCCCCAGCATTTT. It yields the protein CASSEVGTGDQPQHF.

The V gene is TRBV6-4, the J gene TRBJ1-2; D may be TRBD1 (6 bases). Germline loops: CDR1 MRHNA, CDR2 SNTAGT. This CDR3 is built from 14 residues. Between the trimmed V and J ends, which lost 3 bases and 7 bases, there was a span of 15 bases. The CDR3 is CASSEAGALSGYTF. The CDR3, as DNA: TGTGCCAGCAGTGAAGCAGGGGCCCTGAGTGGCTACACCTTC.

The chain carries TRBV28 and TRBJ2-4; TRBD1 matches at 8 bases. This CDR3 has 13 amino acids. Germline CDR1 reads MDHEN; CDR2 reads SYDVKM. With V trimmed by 6 bases and J by 10 bases, 8 bases remained unmatched. For the CDR3, the DNA is TGTGCCAGCAGAGTGACAGGGGCGAGAATTCAGTACTTC. Amino acids: CASRVTGARIQYF.